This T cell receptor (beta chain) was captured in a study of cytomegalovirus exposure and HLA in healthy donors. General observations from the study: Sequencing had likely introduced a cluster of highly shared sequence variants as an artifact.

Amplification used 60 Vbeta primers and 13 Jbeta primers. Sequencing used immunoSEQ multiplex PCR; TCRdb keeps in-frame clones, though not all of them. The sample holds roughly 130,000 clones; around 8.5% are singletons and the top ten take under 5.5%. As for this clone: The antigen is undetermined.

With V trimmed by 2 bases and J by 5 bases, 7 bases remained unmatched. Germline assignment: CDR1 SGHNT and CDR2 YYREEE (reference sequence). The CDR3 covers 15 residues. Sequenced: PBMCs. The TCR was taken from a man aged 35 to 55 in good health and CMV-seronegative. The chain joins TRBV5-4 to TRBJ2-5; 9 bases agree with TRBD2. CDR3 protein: CASSLPSGVEETQYF. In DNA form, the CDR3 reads TGTGCCAGCAGCTTACCTAGCGGGGTTGAGGAGACCCAGTACTTC.